Shown below are 31 T cell receptor beta chains from a single sample sequenced in a study of human T cells and chemical hapten exposure. Time point in this sample: pre-sensitization, week 0. Stated treatment: therapeutic diphenylcyclopropenone sensitization with weekly scalp DPC. TCRdb used MiXCR to reprocess the RACE reads, holding one entry per CDR3 protein. This repertoire shows about 120,000 distinct CDR3 sequences, 13% found once; its top ten account for roughly 3.1%. The sequencing here drew on whole blood, taken in connection with sensitization to the hapten diphenylcyclopropenone (DPC). The receptor set was obtained from a woman younger than 30 with alopecia areata. Some clones in this sample may be carry-over from other donors' samples.

This chain connects TRBV10-3 to TRBJ1-2; TRBD1 matches at 7 bases. The CDR3 is 14 residues long. Per the germline V gene, CDR1 is ENHRY and CDR2 is SYGVKD. Losses at the gene ends were 2 bases for V and 2 bases for J; bases not matched to a gene: 2. In DNA, the CDR3 is TGTGCCATCAGTGAGCCGGGACAGAACTATGGCTACACCTTC. Encoded protein: CAISEPGQNYGYTF.

The sample holds a few counts of this clonotype. The gene calls are TRBV6-2 or TRBV6-3 and TRBJ2-1, with D possibly TRBD1 on 7 matching bases. Trimming stripped 7 bases from V and 2 bases from J, with 15 bases between. This CDR3 spans 15 amino acids. Germline CDR1 MNHEY, CDR2 SVGEGT. CDR3 residues: CASTHPRGAYNEQFF. The CDR3, as DNA: TGTGCCAGCACCCACCCCAGGGGGGCCTACAATGAGCAGTTCTTC.

This clonotype was found a few times. The chain joins TRBV7-8 to TRBJ2-5; D uncertain. The CDR3 has 16 residues. Per germline, CDR1 SGHVS and CDR2 FQNEAQ. With 1 base removed from V and 1 base from J, the gap between germline ends came to 13 bases. CDR3 sequence reads: CASSLDSTGSQETQYF. CDR3 nucleotide sequence: TGTGCCAGCAGCTTAGATAGTACGGGCAGCCAAGAGACCCAGTACTTC.

This clonotype has at least ten counts. The chain links TRBV9 to TRBJ2-2; tentative D call: TRBD2 (5 bases). Deletions cut 2 bases from V and 3 bases from J, with 11 bases between. The CDR3 loop spans 15 amino acids. CDR1 and CDR2 (germline): SGDLS, YYNGEE. Written as DNA, the CDR3 is TGTGCCAGCAGCGTGTGGGGAGATCACACCGGGGAGCTGTTTTTT. This codes for CASSVWGDHTGELFF.

The chain recombines TRBV29-1 with TRBJ2-3; unclear D gene. CDR3 length: 14 residues. CDR1 SQVTM and CDR2 ANQGSEA come from the germline V gene. The germline V and J ends were trimmed by 4 bases and 6 bases, with 17 bases remaining between them. The CDR3 loop is CSVVGSRSADTQYF. DNA of the CDR3: TGCAGCGTTGTGGGGTCCCGGTCAGCGGATACGCAGTATTTT.

This clonotype was seen ten or more times. The chain combines TRBV10-3 with TRBJ1-1; 7 positions agree with TRBD1. CDR1 is ENHRY, CDR2 SYGVKD, per germline. The V and J ends lost 0 bases and 8 bases, in that order; junction bases with no gene match: 12. This CDR3 region has 16 residues. The CDR3 nucleotides are TGTGCCATCAGTGAGTCTATCCTCCGGACAGGAGGGGAAGCTTTCTTT. Translated: CAISESILRTGGEAFF.

This clonotype was counted a few times. A junction boundary mismatches the germline segment, possibly from a read error. V gene TRBV2 combines with J gene TRBJ2-3, with D maybe TRBD2 (6 bases). This CDR3 is built from 13 residues. The germline gives CDR1 SNHLY, CDR2 FYNNEI. As DNA, the CDR3 is TGTGCCAACAGTCGGGGGATCACAGATACGCAGTATTTT. This gives the protein CANSRGITDTQYF. The full variable domain, completed using reference TRBV2 and TRBJ2-3, is EPEVTQTPSHQVTQMGQEVILRCVPISNHLYFYWYRQILGQKVEFLVSFYNNEISEKSEIFDDQFSVERPDGSNFTLKIRSTKLEDSAMYFCANSRGITDTQYFGPGTRLTVL.

The CDR3 loop is CASSPQGAGFEQYF. CDR3 nucleotide sequence: TGTGCCAGCTCACCCCAGGGGGCGGGGTTCGAGCAGTACTTC. The V call is TRBV18, the J call TRBJ2-7; 8 nucleotides agree with TRBD1. Germline CDR1 KGHSH, CDR2 LQKENI. The CDR3 spans 14 residues. V dropped 3 bases and J dropped 6; count of bases not matched to a gene: 7.

The gene calls are TRBV9 and TRBJ1-4; D unclear. Per the germline V gene, CDR1 is SGDLS and CDR2 is YYNGEE. The CDR3 length is 15 residues. Trimming stripped 4 bases from V and 0 bases from J, with 10 bases between. Written as DNA, the CDR3 is TGTGCCAGCAGCTCCCGCGGTTCAACTAATGAAAAACTGTTTTTT. Its translation: CASSSRGSTNEKLFF.

This clonotype was observed a handful of times. The rearrangement uses TRBV27 and TRBJ2-4; D is perhaps TRBD1 (6 bases). CDR3 length equals 16 residues. The germline V gene has CDR1 MNHEY and CDR2 SMNVEV (reference sequence). The V gene lost 3 bases and the J gene lost 0 bases, with 12 bases spanning the gap. In DNA, the CDR3 is TGTGCCAGCAGTTTTGACAGGACCCTAGCCAAAAACATTCAGTACTTC. Translated, it gives CASSFDRTLAKNIQYF.

The J gene is TRBJ2-4, the V gene TRBV27, with 10 bases aligning to TRBD2. CDR1 and CDR2 (germline): MNHEY, SMNVEV (reference sequence). The CDR3 contains 17 residues. After removal of 3 bases from V and 3 bases from J, the junction contained 8 bases not matched to a gene. The CDR3 sequence is CASSFSSGGVGKNIQYF. The CDR3 nucleotides are TGTGCCAGCAGTTTTTCCAGCGGGGGGGTTGGCAAAAACATTCAGTACTTC.

The CDR3 DNA reads TGCAGCGTTGGGACAGTCGTCACAGATACGCAGTATTTT. It translates to CSVGTVVTDTQYF. V usage is TRBV29-1 and J usage is TRBJ2-3, with a weak D call TRBD1 (6 bases). V shed 4 bases and J shed 2 bases, with 10 bases lying between them. CDR3 size: 13 residues. Germline loops: CDR1 SQVTM, CDR2 ANQGSEA.

In this sample, this clonotype turned up many times. The V gene is TRBV6-6, the J gene TRBJ2-7; no clear D. The CDR3 has 12 amino acids. Between the trimmed V and J ends, which lost 6 bases and 7 bases, there was a span of 13 bases. CDR1 is MNHNY, CDR2 SVGAGI, per germline (reference sequence). In DNA, the CDR3 is TGTGCCAGCAGAGCGCAGGTGGGGGAGCAGTACTTC. Protein: CASRAQVGEQYF.

This clonotype was picked up many times. The V call is TRBV7-9, the J call TRBJ2-2; perhaps TRBD1 as D (6 bases). V shed 0 bases and J shed 3 bases, with 11 bases lying between them. This CDR3 comprises 16 residues. Per the germline V gene, CDR1 is SEHNR and CDR2 is FQNEAQ (reference sequence). The CDR3: CASSLALGGDTGELFF. CDR3 DNA: TGTGCCAGCAGCTTAGCCCTAGGGGGAGACACCGGGGAGCTGTTTTTT.

The chain employs TRBV6-5 and TRBJ2-1, with 11 bases matching TRBD1. Germline CDR1 MNHEY, CDR2 SVGAGI. This CDR3 has 18 amino acids. V gave up 5 bases and J gave up 2 bases; unmatched junction bases: 11. The DNA of the CDR3 is TGTGCCAGCAGTCCCCGCTCAAGGACAGGGGGCGCCTACAATGAGCAGTTCTTC. It translates to CASSPRSRTGGAYNEQFF.

This chain connects TRBV5-8 to TRBJ2-7; D gene ambiguous. Trimming shortened V by 5 bases and J by 2 bases, and 14 bases separated the two germline ends. From germline, CDR1 is SGHTS and CDR2 YDEGEE. The CDR3 is 14 amino acids. Here the CDR3 reads CASRRAGVPYEQYF. The CDR3 DNA sequence: TGTGCCAGCAGGCGAGCCGGAGTCCCCTACGAGCAGTACTTC.

This clonotype came up a few times. The rearrangement links TRBV10-2 to TRBJ1-5; D might be TRBD1 (6 bases). Germline CDR1 and CDR2: WSHSY and SAAADI. The V end was cut by 2 bases, the J end by 13 bases, with 15 bases between. This CDR3 comprises 13 residues. The CDR3 nucleotides are TGCGCCAGCAGTGAGGGGGGGCGGGCGACGCAGCATTTT. This codes for CASSEGGRATQHF.

V gene TRBV7-8 combines with J gene TRBJ2-1; D might be TRBD1 (6 bases). There are 15 residues in the CDR3. Germline CDR1 is SGHVS and CDR2 is FQNEAQ. Trimming shortened V by 0 bases and J by 7 bases, and 13 bases separated the two germline ends. The CDR3 DNA sequence: TGTGCCAGCAGCTTAGCCCCAGGGGTTCGGAATGAGCAGTTCTTC. As protein: CASSLAPGVRNEQFF.

This chain connects TRBV5-5 to TRBJ2-7; the D gene is possibly TRBD2 (5 bases). Trimming cost V 4 bases and J 6 bases, with 11 bases left between them. CDR1 and CDR2 from the germline V gene are SGHKS and YYEKEE (reference sequence). The CDR3 sequence is 12 residues long. Written as DNA, the CDR3 is TGTGCCAGCAGCCCCACGACTACCGAGCAGTACTTC. Translation: CASSPTTTEQYF.

Ten or more counts support this clonotype. The V call is TRBV20-1, the J call TRBJ1-2, with 7 bases aligning to TRBD1. This CDR3 comprises 15 residues. Trimming at V came to 0 bases and at J to 2 bases, leaving 6 bases not matched to a gene. The germline CDR1 and CDR2 sequences are DFQATT and SNEGSKA (reference sequence). The DNA for the CDR3 is TGCAGTGCTAGAGATACAGGGGCCAGCAACTATGGCTACACCTTC. This gives the protein CSARDTGASNYGYTF.

The chain has TRBV4-1 and TRBJ2-7, with 11 bases fitting TRBD2. The CDR3 sequence is 16 residues long. The J segment lost 7 bases and the V segment lost 4 bases, leaving 12 bases of the junction unmatched. Germline CDR1 is MGHRA and CDR2 is YSYEKL. Written as DNA, the CDR3 is TGCGCCAGCAGCCCTGAACCGGGACTAGCGGCAGGAGAGCAGTACTTC. This encodes CASSPEPGLAAGEQYF.

This clonotype came up many times. The chain carries TRBV11-2 and TRBJ1-5; TRBD1 aligns across 7 bases. CDR1 and CDR2 (germline): SGHAT, FQNNGV. The CDR3 loop spans 16 amino acids. The V and J ends lost 5 bases and 0 bases, in that order; junction bases with no gene match: 7. The CDR3 reads CASSRTGVNSNQPQHF. DNA of the CDR3: TGTGCCAGCAGCCGTACAGGGGTCAATAGCAATCAGCCCCAGCATTTT.

J is TRBJ2-2 and V is TRBV30, with D hard to call. This CDR3 is built from 13 residues. Per the germline V gene, CDR1 is GTSNPN and CDR2 is SVGIG (reference sequence). Trimming took 4 bases from V and 7 from J, leaving 13 bases between them. The CDR3 region is CAWTRSFHGELFF. The CDR3 bases are TGTGCCTGGACGAGGAGTTTCCACGGGGAGCTGTTTTTT. Full variable domain (missing parts from reference TRBV30 and TRBJ2-2): SQTIHQWPATLVQPVGSPLSLECTVEGTSNPNLYWYRQAAGRGLQLLFYSVGIGQISSEVPQNLSASRPQDRQFILSSKKLLLSDSGFYLCAWTRSFHGELFFGEGSRLTVL.

The V call is TRBV20-1, the J call TRBJ2-3, with a possible D match to TRBD1 (5 bases). Germline V gene sequence: CDR1 DFQATT, CDR2 SNEGSKA (reference sequence). CDR3 size: 14 residues. V was shortened by 5 bases and J by 2 bases, with 14 bases between the two germline ends. The CDR3 spells CSAYDRRNTDTQYF. The CDR3 DNA sequence: TGCAGTGCTTACGACAGAAGGAACACAGATACGCAGTATTTT.

V usage is TRBV7-8 and J usage is TRBJ2-5; D is ambiguous. With 2 bases removed from V and 5 bases from J, the gap between germline ends came to 12 bases. The CDR3 consists of 14 residues. Germline CDR1 and CDR2: SGHVS and FQNEAQ. CDR3 region: CASSLKYGSETQYF. CDR3 coding DNA: TGTGCCAGCAGCTTAAAGTATGGTTCGGAGACCCAGTACTTC.

V usage is TRBV6-2 or TRBV6-3 and J usage is TRBJ1-2; 8 nucleotides agree with TRBD1. This CDR3 has 14 amino acids. Germline-derived CDR1 and CDR2 are MNHEY and SVGEGT. J was trimmed by 4 bases and V by 6 bases; bases with no gene match: 7. The CDR3 DNA sequence: TGTGCCAGCAGCACCACAGGGGGAAGCTATGGCTACACCTTC. Protein: CASSTTGGSYGYTF.

Points on this clonotype: Compared with germline, one end of the junction differs, possibly owing to a read error. The chain carries TRBV12-3 or TRBV12-4 and TRBJ1-1; the D gene is possibly TRBD1 (5 bases). This CDR3 contains 14 residues. The CDR3 coding sequence is TGTGCCAGCAGTTTAAGGCAGGGCAGGACTGAAGCTCTCTTT. Translating gives CASSLRQGRTEALF.

This clonotype was found a few times. This rearrangement joins TRBV4-3 to TRBJ2-2, with D perhaps matching TRBD2 (6 bases). V dropped 4 bases and J dropped 6 bases, with 21 bases sitting between them. The CDR3 contains 17 residues. The germline V gene encodes CDR1 LGHNA and CDR2 YSLEER. CDR3 DNA sequence: TGCGCCAGCAGCCCAACCGTGCTAGCGATAGCCTCCGGGGAGCTGTTTTTT. This translates into CASSPTVLAIASGELFF.

The chain is built from TRBV5-6 and TRBJ2-3; 13 bases line up with TRBD2. This CDR3 is built from 17 residues. Germline V gene data show CDR1 as SGHDT and CDR2 as YYEEEE. The J segment lost 1 base and the V segment lost 4 bases, leaving 6 bases of the junction unmatched. CDR3 sequence (DNA): TGTGCCAGCAGCCCGCCCGGGACTAGCGGGGGCACAGATACGCAGTATTTT. Translated: CASSPPGTSGGTDTQYF.

This clonotype was seen at least ten times. The chain joins TRBV4-1 to TRBJ2-4, with D tentatively TRBD2 (5 bases). The V end lost 0 bases, the J end lost 0 bases, and 21 bases lay between the germline ends. Germline lookup yields CDR1 MGHRA and CDR2 YSYEKL. The CDR3 totals 20 residues. The CDR3 loop is CASSQDPPLEATSAKNIQYF. The CDR3 region has the DNA TGCGCCAGCAGCCAAGATCCCCCATTGGAGGCGACTTCAGCCAAAAACATTCAGTACTTC.

The table lists this clonotype with a few counts. The rearrangement uses TRBV27 and TRBJ2-5; 9 nucleotides align to TRBD1. Germline V lookup: CDR1 MNHEY, CDR2 SMNVEV (reference sequence). V was clipped by 5 bases and J by 3 bases; unmatched bases: 4. The CDR3 is 14 residues long. The CDR3 spells CASSEQGAEETQYF. The CDR3 nucleotides read TGTGCCAGCAGTGAACAGGGGGCGGAAGAGACCCAGTACTTC.